This T cell receptor (beta chain) was found in a study of T cell responses to AZD1222 COVID-19 vaccine. Profiled with immunoSEQ multiplex PCR; TCRdb holds only in-frame clones, not every one. This table has approximately 79,000 clones, around 90% appearing once. The sequence was obtained from an adult in good health. The sample in question was peripheral blood, obtained on day 0 of AZD1222 vaccination.

CDR3 sequence reads: CASSKDRGTEAFF. The CDR3 DNA follows: TGTGCCAGCAGCAAAGACAGGGGCACTGAAGCTTTCTTT. The J gene is TRBJ1-1, the V gene TRBV7-8, with 8 bases that match TRBD1. The CDR3 sequence is 13 residues long. Germline lookup yields CDR1 SGHVS and CDR2 FQNEAQ. Trimming cost V 5 bases and J 4 bases; bases outside gene matches: 3.